These 16 T cell receptor beta chains came from one sample sequenced in a study of identical twins. TCRdb called the 5' RACE reads again in MiXCR, with one record for every CDR3 protein. This sample has some 440,000 distinct CDR3 sequences, with approximately 25% found just once. These data are also associated with another study on T cells expressing NK-cell markers.

Sequenced sample: CD4+ T cells sorted from blood. The receptors come from a woman under 30 in good health.

This clonotype was found a few times. This rearrangement joins TRBV5-6 to TRBJ2-5; perhaps TRBD2 as D (5 bases). CDR3 size: 17 residues. Trimming shortened V by 0 bases and J by 5 bases, and 20 bases separated the two germline ends. The germline V gene has CDR1 SGHDT and CDR2 YYEEEE. This CDR3 reads CASSLVGQASLQETQYF. The CDR3 DNA reads TGTGCCAGCAGCTTGGTGGGCCAGGCTAGCCTTCAGGAGACCCAGTACTTC.

In this sample, this clonotype turned up many times. The chain carries TRBV10-3 and TRBJ2-1, with D perhaps matching TRBD1 or TRBD2 (5 bases each). V shed 6 bases and J shed 7 bases, with 10 bases lying between them. Germline CDR1 is ENHRY and CDR2 is SYGVKD. The CDR3 is 12 residues long. CDR3 DNA: TGTGCCATCAGCTACGAGGGGAATGAGCAGTTCTTC. Protein product: CAISYEGNEQFF.

This clonotype turned up a few times. The chain uses TRBV7-9 and TRBJ1-1; D uncertain. The CDR3 is 11 residues long. Germline loops: CDR1 SEHNR, CDR2 FQNEAQ (reference sequence). V was pared by 2 bases and J by 6 bases, with 4 bases between. The CDR3 DNA reads TGTGCCAGCAGCTTATGGGCTGAAGCTTTCTTT. Translation: CASSLWAEAFF.

This clonotype has more than one count but fewer than ten. The chain carries TRBV15 and TRBJ2-5; either TRBD1 or TRBD2 may fit D (5 bases each). The CDR3 covers 14 residues. Trimming removed 0 bases at V and 4 bases at J, with 9 bases between. The V gene's germline CDR1 is LNHNV and CDR2 YYDKDF (reference sequence). The CDR3 coding sequence is TGTGCCACCAGCAGAGATCGTGGGGGAGAGACCCAGTACTTC. This sequence encodes CATSRDRGGETQYF. The variable domain in full, with the rest retrieved from reference TRBV15 and TRBJ2-5, is DAMVIQNPRYQVTQFGKPVTLSCSQTLNHNVMYWYQQKSSQAPKLLFHYYDKDFNNEADTPDNFQSRRPNTSFCFLDIRSPGLGDTAMYLCATSRDRGGETQYFGPGTRLLVL.

This chain connects TRBV5-1 to TRBJ1-1; D call uncertain. This CDR3 spans 14 amino acids. Germline CDR1 SGHRS, CDR2 YFSETQ. Trimming removed 1 base from V and 1 base from J, with 8 bases in between. The CDR3 DNA follows: TGCGCCAGCAGCTTGCAACAGCCGAACACTGAAGCTTTCTTT. This gives the protein CASSLQQPNTEAFF.

The chain recombines TRBV6-1 with TRBJ1-1, with 7 bases lining up with TRBD1. The CDR3 runs to 14 residues. Germline CDR1 reads MNHNS; CDR2 reads SASEGT. V shed 7 bases and J 3 bases; nucleotides not matched to a gene: 8. The CDR3 reads CASNPTGRDTEAFF. In DNA form, the CDR3 reads TGTGCCAGCAACCCGACAGGGAGGGACACTGAAGCTTTCTTT.

This clonotype was counted many times. The V call is TRBV20-1, the J call TRBJ2-3; no clear D. CDR3 length: 12 amino acids. Trimming took off 0 bases at V and 2 bases at J, with 3 bases between the two ends. In germline, CDR1 is DFQATT, CDR2 SNEGSKA (reference sequence). This CDR3 is CSARDATDTQYF. For the CDR3, the DNA is TGCAGTGCTAGAGATGCCACAGATACGCAGTATTTT.

The CDR3 DNA reads as TGTGCCAGCAGCTCTATCCAAGGGGGCAGGCGAGAGACCCAGTACTTC. Residues: CASSSIQGGRRETQYF. The genes are TRBV11-2 and TRBJ2-5; 7 nucleotides align to TRBD1. Germline V CDR1 and CDR2: SGHAT, FQNNGV. V lost 4 bases, J lost 4 bases, and 12 bases stayed unmatched. The length of the CDR3 is 16 residues.

V is TRBV29-1 and J is TRBJ2-7, with 8 positions matching TRBD1. Germline trimming cut 7 bases from V and 2 bases from J; bases unmatched to any gene: 7. The CDR3 extends over 13 amino acids. Per the germline V gene, CDR1 is SQVTM and CDR2 is ANQGSEA. CDR3 residues: CSGRQGLTYEQYF. CDR3 in DNA: TGCAGCGGAAGACAGGGGCTCACCTACGAGCAGTACTTC.

There are a few counts of this clonotype. This CDR3 reads CAISDRGYEQYF. DNA of the CDR3: TGTGCCATCAGTGATCGGGGGTACGAGCAGTACTTC. The rearrangement uses TRBV10-3 and TRBJ2-7, with D maybe TRBD2 (6 bases). Trimming left V 3 bases short and J 4 bases short, with 7 bases between. The CDR3 spans 12 residues. Germline V CDR1 and CDR2: ENHRY, SYGVKD.

A few counts support this clonotype. This rearrangement joins TRBV4-3 to TRBJ1-2; a possible D gene is TRBD1 (5 bases). The germline V gene has CDR1 LGHNA and CDR2 YSLEER. The V end was cut by 0 bases, the J end by 2 bases, with 10 bases between. The CDR3 runs to 15 residues. This CDR3 is CASSQDGTPNYGYTF. The CDR3, as DNA: TGCGCCAGCAGCCAAGATGGGACTCCGAACTATGGCTACACCTTC.

This clonotype has just a few counts. The J gene is TRBJ2-6, the V gene TRBV15, with D possibly matching TRBD1 (6 bases). In germline, CDR1 is LNHNV, CDR2 YYDKDF (reference sequence). The V and J ends lost 8 bases and 9 bases respectively, with 14 bases between them. The length of the CDR3 is 13 residues. The CDR3: CATLKQGDNVLTF. Here the CDR3 DNA reads TGTGCCACCTTAAAACAGGGAGACAACGTCCTGACTTTC.

The chain couples TRBV11-2 to TRBJ2-3, with 12 nucleotides matching TRBD1. In germline, CDR1 is SGHAT, CDR2 FQNNGV. The CDR3 covers 18 residues. J lost 6 bases, V lost 1 base, and 11 bases had no gene match. Here the CDR3 DNA reads TGTGCCAGCAGCTTAGTGTGGCAGGGGACAGGGGGCGCCGATACGCAGTATTTT. Translated: CASSLVWQGTGGADTQYF.

The chain carries TRBV6-1 and TRBJ2-7, with a weak D call TRBD2 (5 bases). V lost 5 bases, J lost 2 bases, and 19 bases lay in between. This CDR3 has 16 residues. Germline CDR1 reads MNHNS; CDR2 reads SASEGT. CDR3 loop: CASSPPGRGSTYEQYF. For the CDR3, the DNA is TGTGCCAGCAGTCCTCCGGGCCGGGGTTCGACCTACGAGCAGTACTTC.

CDR3 region: CASSSNRGLYGYTF. As DNA, the CDR3 is TGTGCCAGCAGCTCGAACAGGGGGCTTTATGGCTACACCTTC. V is TRBV7-9 and J is TRBJ1-2, with TRBD1 identical over 9 bases. CDR3 length: 14 residues. Per germline, CDR1 SEHNR and CDR2 FQNEAQ (reference sequence). With V trimmed by 4 bases and J by 5 bases, 5 bases remained unmatched.

The CDR3 loop reads CASSIRLADYEQYF. The CDR3 nucleotides read TGCGCCAGCAGTATTCGACTAGCGGACTACGAGCAGTACTTC. V gene TRBV5-1 combines with J gene TRBJ2-7; 9 bases are shared with TRBD2. Unmatched junction bases numbered 6, after V lost 5 bases and J lost 3 bases. CDR1 and CDR2 (germline): SGHRS, YFSETQ. This CDR3 comprises 14 residues.